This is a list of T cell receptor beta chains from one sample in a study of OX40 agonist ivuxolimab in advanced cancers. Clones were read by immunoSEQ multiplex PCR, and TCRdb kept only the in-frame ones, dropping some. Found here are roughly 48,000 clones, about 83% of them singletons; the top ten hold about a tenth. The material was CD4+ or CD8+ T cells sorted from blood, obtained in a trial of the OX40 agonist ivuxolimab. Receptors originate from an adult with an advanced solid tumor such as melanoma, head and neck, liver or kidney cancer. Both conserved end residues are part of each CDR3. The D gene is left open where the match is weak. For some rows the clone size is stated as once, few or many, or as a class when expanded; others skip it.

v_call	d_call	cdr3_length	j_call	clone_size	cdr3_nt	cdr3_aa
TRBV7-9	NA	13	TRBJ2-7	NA	TGTGCCAGCAGCTTAGGTAGACAGTACGAGCAGTACTTC	CASSLGRQYEQYF
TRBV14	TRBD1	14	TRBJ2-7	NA	TGTGCCAGCAGTCAAGGACAGGGCCCCTACGAGCAGTACTTC	CASSQGQGPYEQYF
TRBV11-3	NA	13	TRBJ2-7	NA	TGTGCCAGCAGCTTAGTGGGACCTTACGAGCAGTACTTC	CASSLVGPYEQYF
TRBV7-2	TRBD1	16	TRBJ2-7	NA	TGTGCCAGCAGCTTCCAAAAGACAGGGGGCGACGGCGAGCAGTACTTC	CASSFQKTGGDGEQYF
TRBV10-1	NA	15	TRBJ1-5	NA	TGCGCCACATCTCCTACTGCAGGGGACAATCAGCCCCAGCATTTT	CATSPTAGDNQPQHF
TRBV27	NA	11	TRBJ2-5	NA	TGTGCCAGCATACTCGGAGAGACCCAGTACTTC	CASILGETQYF
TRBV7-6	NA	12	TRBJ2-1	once	TGTGCCAGCAGCTTAGTGGGCAATGAGCAGTTCTTC	CASSLVGNEQFF
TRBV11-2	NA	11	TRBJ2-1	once	TGTGCCAGCAGCAAAGCCAATGAGCAGTTCTTC	CASSKANEQFF
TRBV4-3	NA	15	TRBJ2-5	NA	TGCGCCAGCAGCCAAGTGAAGCGTACCCAAGAGACCCAGTACTTC	CASSQVKRTQETQYF
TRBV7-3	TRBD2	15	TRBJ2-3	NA	TGTGCCAGCAGCTTGACTAGCGGGAGACCAGATACGCAGTATTTT	CASSLTSGRPDTQYF
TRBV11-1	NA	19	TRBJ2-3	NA	TGTGCCAGCAGCTTAACCCGCCCGTCTCTTCCGCGTTCTATAGATACGCAGTATTTT	CASSLTRPSLPRSIDTQYF
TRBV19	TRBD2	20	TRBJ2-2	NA	TGTGCCAGTAGTCCCATTATAGCTAGCGGGATAATTTGGGGGACCGGGGAGCTGTTTTTT	CASSPIIASGIIWGTGELFF
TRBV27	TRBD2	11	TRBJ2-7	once	TGTGCCAGCATCCGGGGGGGCGAGCAGTACTTC	CASIRGGEQYF
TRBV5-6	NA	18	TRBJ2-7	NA	TGTGCCAGCAGCTTGGAGCCCCCGGGGCCAGAAGTGTTGAGGGAGCAGTACTTC	CASSLEPPGPEVLREQYF
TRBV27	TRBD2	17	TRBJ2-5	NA	TGTGCCAGCAGTTCCCTCGGACTAGCGGGCATCCAAGAGACCCAGTACTTC	CASSSLGLAGIQETQYF
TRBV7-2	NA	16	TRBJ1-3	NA	TGTGCCAGCAGCTTGGATCCGAGCCTCTCTGGAAACACCATATATTTT	CASSLDPSLSGNTIYF
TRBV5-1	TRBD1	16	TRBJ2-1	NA	TGCGCCAGCAGCTCAGGGACAACCTCAGGGGGCAATGAGCAGTTCTTC	CASSSGTTSGGNEQFF
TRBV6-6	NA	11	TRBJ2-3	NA	TGTGCCAGCAGCCGCGGAGATACGCAGTATTTT	CASSRGDTQYF
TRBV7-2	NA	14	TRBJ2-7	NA	TGTGCCAGCAGCTTCGTAGAGGAGTTCTACGAGCAGTACTTC	CASSFVEEFYEQYF
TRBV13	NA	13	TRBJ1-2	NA	TGTGCCAGCAGCTTAGAGCAGGACTATGGCTACACCTTC	CASSLEQDYGYTF
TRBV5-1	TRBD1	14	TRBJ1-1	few	TGCGCCAGCAACCAGGACAGGGTGAACACTGAAGCTTTCTTT	CASNQDRVNTEAFF
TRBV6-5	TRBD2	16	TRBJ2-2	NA	TGTGCCAGCAGTTTTAGCGGGGGGGGGAACACCGGGGAGCTGTTTTTT	CASSFSGGGNTGELFF
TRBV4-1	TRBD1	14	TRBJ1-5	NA	TGCGCCAGCAGCCCAGGGGGAGGCGATCAGCCCCAGCATTTT	CASSPGGGDQPQHF
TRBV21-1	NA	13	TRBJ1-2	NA	TGTGCCAGCAGTTGGAGACAGACCTATGGCTACACCTTC	CASSWRQTYGYTF
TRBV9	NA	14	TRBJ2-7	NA	TGTGCCAGCAGCTCGGAGGGGGGGGGCTACGAGCAGTACTTC	CASSSEGGGYEQYF
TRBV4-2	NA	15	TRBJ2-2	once	TGTGCCAGCAGCCAAGATGTACTAGGGTCCGGGGAGCTGTTTTTT	CASSQDVLGSGELFF
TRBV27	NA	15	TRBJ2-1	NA	TGTGCCAGCAGTTTATCGAGAGGATCCCCGAGGGGGGAGTTCTTC	CASSLSRGSPRGEFF
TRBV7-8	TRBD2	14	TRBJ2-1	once	TGTGCCAGCAGCTTAGGCGGGGGGGCCTATGAGCAGTTCTTC	CASSLGGGAYEQFF
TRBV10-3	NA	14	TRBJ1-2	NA	TGTGCCATCAGTGAGTCGACGAAGAACTATGGCTACACCTTC	CAISESTKNYGYTF
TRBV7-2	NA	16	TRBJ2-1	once	TGTGCCAGCAGCTTTCCAGTAGAGGGCTCCTACAATGAGCAGTTCTTC	CASSFPVEGSYNEQFF
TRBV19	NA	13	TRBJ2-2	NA	TGTGCCAGTAACTGGGGGAACACCGGGGAGCTGTTTTTT	CASNWGNTGELFF
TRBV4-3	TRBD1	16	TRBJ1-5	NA	TGCGCCAGCAGCCAAGCGTGGGACAGTAGCAATCAGCCCCAGCATTTT	CASSQAWDSSNQPQHF
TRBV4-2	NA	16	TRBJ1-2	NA	TGTGCCAGCAGCCAAGAGACCCTTATGTCAAGCTTAGGCTACACCTTC	CASSQETLMSSLGYTF
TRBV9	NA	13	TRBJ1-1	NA	TGTGCCAGCAGCGTAGGAGGAAGCACTGAAGCTTTCTTT	CASSVGGSTEAFF
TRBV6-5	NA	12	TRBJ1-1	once	TGTGCCAGCGAGGCAGGGAGCACTGAAGCTTTCTTT	CASEAGSTEAFF
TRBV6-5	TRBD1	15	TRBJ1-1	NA	TGTGCCAGCAGCCTACGGACAGGGGCGAACACTGAAGCTTTCTTT	CASSLRTGANTEAFF
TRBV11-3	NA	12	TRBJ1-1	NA	TGTGCCAGCAGCTACATGGTCTTTGAAGCTTTCTTT	CASSYMVFEAFF
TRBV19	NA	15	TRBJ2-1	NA	TGTGCCAGTAGTATAGGGTCTAGCTCCTACAATGAGCAGTTCTTC	CASSIGSSSYNEQFF
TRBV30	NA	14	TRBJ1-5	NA	TGTGCCTGGAGTGGGGGGGTCAGCAATCAGCCCCAGCATTTT	CAWSGGVSNQPQHF
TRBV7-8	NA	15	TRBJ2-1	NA	TGTGCCAGCATCCCTCTGGCCCCGTCCTACAATGAGCAGTTCTTC	CASIPLAPSYNEQFF
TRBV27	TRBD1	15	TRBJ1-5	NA	TGTGCCAGCAGTTTATCGACGACAGGGGTTCAGCCCCAGCATTTT	CASSLSTTGVQPQHF
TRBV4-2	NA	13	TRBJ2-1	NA	TGTGCCAGCAGCCTGCGGTTGGTCGATGAGCAGTTCTTC	CASSLRLVDEQFF
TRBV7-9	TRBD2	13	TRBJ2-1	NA	TGTGCCAGCAGCTTAGTACTAGGACTAGAAGAGTTCTTC	CASSLVLGLEEFF
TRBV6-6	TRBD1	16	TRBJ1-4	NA	TGTGCCAGCAGTTACCTCGGACAGGGGGTAGTTGAAAAACTGTTTTTT	CASSYLGQGVVEKLFF
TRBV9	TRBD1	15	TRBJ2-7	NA	TGTGCCAGCAGCACCAGACAGGGCGCCATCTACGAGCAGTACTTC	CASSTRQGAIYEQYF
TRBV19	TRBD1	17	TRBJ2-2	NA	TGTGCCAGTCATAGTTGGGGACAGGGGGCCGGCACCGGGGAGCTGTTTTTT	CASHSWGQGAGTGELFF
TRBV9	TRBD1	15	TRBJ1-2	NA	TGTGCCAGCAGCTTTGGGACAGGGGTTAACTATGGCTACACCTTC	CASSFGTGVNYGYTF
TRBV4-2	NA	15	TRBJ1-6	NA	TGTGCCAGCAGCCAAGCTCAGGAAGCTAATTCACCCCTCCACTTT	CASSQAQEANSPLHF